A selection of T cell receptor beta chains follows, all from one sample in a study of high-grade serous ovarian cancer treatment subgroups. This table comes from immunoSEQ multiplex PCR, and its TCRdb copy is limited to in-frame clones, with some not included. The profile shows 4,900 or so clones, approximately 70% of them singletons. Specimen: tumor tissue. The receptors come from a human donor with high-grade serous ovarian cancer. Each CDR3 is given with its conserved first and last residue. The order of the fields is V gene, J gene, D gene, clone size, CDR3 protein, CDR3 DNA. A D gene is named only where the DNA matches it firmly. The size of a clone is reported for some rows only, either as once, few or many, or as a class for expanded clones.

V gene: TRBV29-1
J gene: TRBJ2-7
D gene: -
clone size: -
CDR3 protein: CSVVYVLLTPTRTSSSYEQYF
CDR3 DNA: TGCAGCGTTGTTTACGTTCTGCTAACTCCAACTCGGACCTCAAGCTCCTACGAGCAGTACTTC

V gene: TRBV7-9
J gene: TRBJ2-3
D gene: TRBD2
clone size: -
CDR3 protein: CASSSLSGRARDPDTQYF
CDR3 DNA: TGTGCCAGCAGCTCACTTAGCGGGAGGGCCAGAGATCCAGATACGCAGTATTTT

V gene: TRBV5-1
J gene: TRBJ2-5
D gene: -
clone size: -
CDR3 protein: CASSLGGKEETQYF
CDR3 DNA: TGCGCCAGCAGCTTGGGCGGCAAAGAAGAGACCCAGTACTTC

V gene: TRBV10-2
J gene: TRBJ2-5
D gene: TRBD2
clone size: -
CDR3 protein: CASTEGLADQETQYF
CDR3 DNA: TGCGCCAGCACCGAGGGACTAGCGGATCAAGAGACCCAGTACTTC

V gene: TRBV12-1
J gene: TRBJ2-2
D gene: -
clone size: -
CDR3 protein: CASSFFLAPMSGELFF
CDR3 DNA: TGTGCCAGCAGCTTTTTCCTAGCGCCTATGTCCGGGGAGCTGTTTTTT

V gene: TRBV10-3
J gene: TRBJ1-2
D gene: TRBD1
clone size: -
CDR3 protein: CAISEDRATLSNYGYTF
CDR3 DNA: TGTGCCATCAGTGAGGACAGGGCAACTTTGTCGAACTATGGCTACACCTTC

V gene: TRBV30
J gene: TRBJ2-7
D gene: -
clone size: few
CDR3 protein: CAWSPELLGSNEQYF
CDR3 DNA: TGTGCCTGGAGTCCCGAACTGCTAGGTTCGAACGAGCAGTACTTC

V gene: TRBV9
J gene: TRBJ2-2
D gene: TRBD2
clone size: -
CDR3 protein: CASSVVAGGPTFTGELFF
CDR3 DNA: TGTGCCAGCAGCGTCGTAGCGGGAGGCCCGACATTCACCGGGGAGCTGTTTTTT

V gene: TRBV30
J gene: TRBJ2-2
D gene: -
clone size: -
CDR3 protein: CAWSPVSRTGELFF
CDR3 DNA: TGTGCCTGGAGCCCAGTGAGCCGCACCGGGGAGCTGTTTTTT

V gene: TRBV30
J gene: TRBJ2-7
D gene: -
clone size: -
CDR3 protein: CAWSGLRLNRDYEQYF
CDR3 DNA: TGTGCCTGGAGTGGGCTACGGCTCAATAGAGACTACGAGCAGTACTTC

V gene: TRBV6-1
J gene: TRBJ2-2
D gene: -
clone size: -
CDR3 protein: CASSEVRRTALTGELFF
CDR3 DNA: TGTGCCAGCAGTGAGGTACGGAGGACAGCACTCACCGGGGAGCTGTTTTTT

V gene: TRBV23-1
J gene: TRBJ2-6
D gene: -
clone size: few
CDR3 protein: CASMQNGSGANVLTF
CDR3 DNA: TGCGCCAGCATGCAGAACGGCTCTGGGGCCAACGTCCTGACTTTC

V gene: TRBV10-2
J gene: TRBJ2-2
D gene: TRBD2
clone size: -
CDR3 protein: CASSSGRGTGELFF
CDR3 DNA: TGCGCCAGCAGTAGCGGGAGAGGGACCGGGGAGCTGTTTTTT

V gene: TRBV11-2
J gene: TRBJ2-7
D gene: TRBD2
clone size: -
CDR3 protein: CASSLLAGGSYEQYF
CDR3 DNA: TGTGCCAGCAGCTTATTAGCGGGAGGTAGTTACGAGCAGTACTTC

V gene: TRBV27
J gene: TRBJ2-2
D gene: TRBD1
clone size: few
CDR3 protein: CASSLSLDRVLPGTGELFF
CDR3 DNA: TGTGCCAGCAGTTTATCGTTGGACAGGGTCCTCCCAGGCACCGGGGAGCTGTTTTTT

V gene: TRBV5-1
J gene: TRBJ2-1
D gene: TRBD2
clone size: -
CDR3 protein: CASRAGGLAENNEQFF
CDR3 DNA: TGCGCCAGCAGGGCCGGCGGACTAGCGGAGAACAATGAGCAGTTCTTC

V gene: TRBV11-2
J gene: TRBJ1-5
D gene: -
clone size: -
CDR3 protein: CASSFVGGQPQHF
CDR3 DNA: TGTGCCAGCAGCTTCGTTGGGGGTCAGCCCCAGCATTTT

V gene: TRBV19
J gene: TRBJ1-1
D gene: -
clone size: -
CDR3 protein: CASSMQGTEAFF
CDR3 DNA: TGTGCCAGTAGTATGCAGGGAACCGAAGCTTTCTTT

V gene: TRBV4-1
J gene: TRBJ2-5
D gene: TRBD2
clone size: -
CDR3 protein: CASSQVRTSAQETQYF
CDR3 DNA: TGCGCCAGCAGCCAAGTTCGGACTAGCGCGCAAGAGACCCAGTACTTC

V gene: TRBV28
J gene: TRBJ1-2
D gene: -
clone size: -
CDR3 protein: CASSTPGRSYGYTF
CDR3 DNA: TGTGCCAGCAGTACTCCGGGACGGTCCTATGGCTACACCTTC

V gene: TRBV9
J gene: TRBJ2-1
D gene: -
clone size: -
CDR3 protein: CASSVFKGRSYNEQFF
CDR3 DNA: TGTGCCAGCAGCGTCTTTAAGGGGCGGTCCTACAATGAGCAGTTCTTC

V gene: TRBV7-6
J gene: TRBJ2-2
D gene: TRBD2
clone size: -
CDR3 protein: CASSLSGMVTGELFF
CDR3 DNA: TGTGCCAGTAGCTTAAGCGGGATGGTCACCGGGGAGCTGTTTTTT